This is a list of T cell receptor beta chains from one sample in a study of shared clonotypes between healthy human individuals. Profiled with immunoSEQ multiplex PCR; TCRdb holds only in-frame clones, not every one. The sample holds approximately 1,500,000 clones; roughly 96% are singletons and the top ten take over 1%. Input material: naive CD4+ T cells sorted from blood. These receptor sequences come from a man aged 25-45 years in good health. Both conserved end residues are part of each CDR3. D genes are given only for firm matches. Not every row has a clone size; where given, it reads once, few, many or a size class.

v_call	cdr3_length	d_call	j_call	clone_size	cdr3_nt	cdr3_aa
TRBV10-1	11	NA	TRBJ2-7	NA	TGCGCCAGAAAGACAGGCTACGAGCAGTACTTC	CARKTGYEQYF
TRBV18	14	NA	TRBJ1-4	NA	TGTGCCAGCTCCCTCAAGGGGCATAATGAAAAACTGTTTTTT	CASSLKGHNEKLFF
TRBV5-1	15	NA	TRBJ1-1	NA	TGCGCCAGCAGCTTAGGGAGAAGGAGATACACTGAAGCTTTCTTT	CASSLGRRRYTEAFF
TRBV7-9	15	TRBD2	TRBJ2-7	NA	TGTGCCAGCAGCTTCCGACTAGCGGAATCCTACGAGCAGTACTTC	CASSFRLAESYEQYF
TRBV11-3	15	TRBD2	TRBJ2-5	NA	TGTGCCAGCAGCACCGGGACTAGCGGGATGGAGACCCAGTACTTC	CASSTGTSGMETQYF
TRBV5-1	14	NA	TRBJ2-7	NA	TGCGCCAGCAGCTTGAACACGGATCCCTACGAGCAGTACTTC	CASSLNTDPYEQYF
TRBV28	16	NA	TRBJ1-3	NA	TGTGCCAGCAGTTTAGTAGGGAGGGTTGGCGGAAACACCATATATTTT	CASSLVGRVGGNTIYF
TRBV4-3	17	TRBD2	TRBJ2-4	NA	TGCGCCAGCAGCCCAACGACTAGCGGGAGGGCCGGCGACATTCAGTACTTC	CASSPTTSGRAGDIQYF
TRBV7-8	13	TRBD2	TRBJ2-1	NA	TGTGCCAGCAGCCTCGGGGAGGGCGGGAGGGCACTCTTC	CASSLGEGGRALF
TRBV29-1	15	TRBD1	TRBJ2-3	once	TGCAGCGTTAGTCAGGGGGTAAGAGTCACAGATACGCAGTATTTT	CSVSQGVRVTDTQYF
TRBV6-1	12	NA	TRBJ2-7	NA	TGTGCCAGCAGAAGGTCCTTGAACGAGCAGTACTTC	CASRRSLNEQYF
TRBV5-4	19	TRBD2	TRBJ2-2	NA	TGTGCCAGCAGCTTGGCTTCCGGACTAGCGGGAGTTTTTACCGGGGAGCTGTTTTTT	CASSLASGLAGVFTGELFF
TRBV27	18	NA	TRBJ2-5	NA	TGTGCCAGCAGTCGCACCGGAACGAGCGGGCACAACCAAGAGACCCAGTACTTC	CASSRTGTSGHNQETQYF
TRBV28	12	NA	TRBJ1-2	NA	TGTGCCAGCAGTTCCGGGCTCGGCGGCTACACCTTC	CASSSGLGGYTF
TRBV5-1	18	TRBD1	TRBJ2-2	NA	TGCGCCAGCAGCTTTTATGGGTACAGAGGGGGCGAATCCGGGGAGCTGTTTTTT	CASSFYGYRGGESGELFF
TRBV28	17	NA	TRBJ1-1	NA	TGTGCCAGCAGTCACGCCATGACGGTCCCTTCGGGCACTGAAGCTTTCTTT	CASSHAMTVPSGTEAFF
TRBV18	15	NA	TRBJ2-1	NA	TGTGCCAGCTCTCATAAAGCGGGCGCCTACAATGAGCAGTTCTTC	CASSHKAGAYNEQFF
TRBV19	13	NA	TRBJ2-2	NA	TGTGCCAGTAGTTCAGTGTACGCCGGGGAGCTGTTTTTT	CASSSVYAGELFF
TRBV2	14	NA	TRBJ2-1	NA	TGTGCCAGCAGCGGACGAGTGAAGAGGAATGAGCAGTTCTTC	CASSGRVKRNEQFF
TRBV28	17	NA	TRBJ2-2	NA	TGTGCCAGCAGTTTACGGGGCAAGGGTCCGGACACCGGGGAGCTGTTTTTT	CASSLRGKGPDTGELFF
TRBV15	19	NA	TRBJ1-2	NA	TGTGCCACCAGCAGAGATAGCTTGAGGGTGAGGAGAGCTAACTATGGCTACACCTTC	CATSRDSLRVRRANYGYTF
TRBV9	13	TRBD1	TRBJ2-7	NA	TGTGCCAGCAGCCCCCGGACAGGGTTGGAGCAGTACTTC	CASSPRTGLEQYF
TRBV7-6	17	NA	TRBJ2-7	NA	TGTGCCAGCAGCGCGCCCCGGGACAAACTACCCCAACACGAGCAGTACTTC	CASSAPRDKLPQHEQYF
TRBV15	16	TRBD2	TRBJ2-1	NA	TGTGCCACCAGCAGAACTAGCGGGAGCGGGTACAATGAGCAGTTCTTC	CATSRTSGSGYNEQFF
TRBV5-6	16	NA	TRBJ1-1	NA	TGTGCCAGCAGCTTGGGGCAGGGGCGGCCTGGCGCTGAAGCTTTCTTT	CASSLGQGRPGAEAFF
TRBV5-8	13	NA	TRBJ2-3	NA	TGTGCCAGCACCATTATAGCCACAGATACGCAGTATTTT	CASTIIATDTQYF
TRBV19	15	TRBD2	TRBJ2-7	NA	TGTGCCAGTAGTATAGTAGCGGGAGGTCTCTACGAGCAGTACTTC	CASSIVAGGLYEQYF
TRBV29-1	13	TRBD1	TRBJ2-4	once	TGCAGCATACAGGGGTATAGCAAAAACATTCAGTACTTC	CSIQGYSKNIQYF
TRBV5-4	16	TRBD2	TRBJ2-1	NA	TGTGCCAGCAGCATACGGACTAGCGGGAGTTTCAATGAGCAGTTCTTC	CASSIRTSGSFNEQFF
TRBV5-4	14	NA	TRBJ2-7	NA	TGTGCCAGCAGCTTGGAAGTAAGGGGGGTCGAGCAGTACTTC	CASSLEVRGVEQYF
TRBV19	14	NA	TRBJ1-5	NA	TGTGCCAGTAGTATTCAGGATACCAATCAGCCCCAGCATTTT	CASSIQDTNQPQHF
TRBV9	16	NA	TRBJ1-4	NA	TGTGCCAGCAGCTCAATCGGGCGATCAACTAATGAAAAACTGTTTTTT	CASSSIGRSTNEKLFF